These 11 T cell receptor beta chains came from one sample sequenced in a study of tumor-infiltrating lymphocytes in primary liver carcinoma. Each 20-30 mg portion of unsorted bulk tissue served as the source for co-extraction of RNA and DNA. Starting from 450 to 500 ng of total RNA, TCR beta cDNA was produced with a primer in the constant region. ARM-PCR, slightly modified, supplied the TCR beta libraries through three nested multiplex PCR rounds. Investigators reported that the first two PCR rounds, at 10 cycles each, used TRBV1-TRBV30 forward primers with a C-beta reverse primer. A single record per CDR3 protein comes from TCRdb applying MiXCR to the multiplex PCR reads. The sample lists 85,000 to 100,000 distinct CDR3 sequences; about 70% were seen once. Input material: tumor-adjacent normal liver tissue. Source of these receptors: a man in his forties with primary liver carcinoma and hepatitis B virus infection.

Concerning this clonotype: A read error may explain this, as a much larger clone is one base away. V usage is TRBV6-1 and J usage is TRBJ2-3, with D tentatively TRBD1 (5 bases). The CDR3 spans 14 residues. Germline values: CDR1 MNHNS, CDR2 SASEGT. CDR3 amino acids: CTSSVKQGTDTQYF. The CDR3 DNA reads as TGTACCAGCAGTGTAAAGCAGGGAACAGATACGCAGTATTTT.

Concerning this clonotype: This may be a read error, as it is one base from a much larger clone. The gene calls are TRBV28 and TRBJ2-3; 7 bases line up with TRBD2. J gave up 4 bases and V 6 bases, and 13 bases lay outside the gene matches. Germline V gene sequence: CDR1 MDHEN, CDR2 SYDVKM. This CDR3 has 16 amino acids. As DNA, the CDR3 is TGTGCCAGCAGCCAACTATCGGGAGGAGGGGCAGATACGCAGTATTTT. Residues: CASSQLSGGGADTQYF. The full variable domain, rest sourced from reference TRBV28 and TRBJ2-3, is DVKVTQSSRYLVKRTGEKVFLECVQDMDHENMFWYRQDPGLGLRLIYFSYDVKMKEKGDIPEGYSVSREKKERFSLILESASTNQTSMYLCASSQLSGGGADTQYFGPGTRLTVL.

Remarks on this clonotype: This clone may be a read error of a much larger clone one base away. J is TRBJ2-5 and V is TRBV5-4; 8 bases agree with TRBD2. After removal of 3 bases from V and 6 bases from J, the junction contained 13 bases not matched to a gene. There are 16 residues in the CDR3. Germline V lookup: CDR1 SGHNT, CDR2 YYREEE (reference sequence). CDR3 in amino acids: CASSSNTSGNLKTQYF. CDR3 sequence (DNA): TGTGCCAGCAGCTCTAATACTAGCGGAAACTTAAAGACCCAGTACTTC.

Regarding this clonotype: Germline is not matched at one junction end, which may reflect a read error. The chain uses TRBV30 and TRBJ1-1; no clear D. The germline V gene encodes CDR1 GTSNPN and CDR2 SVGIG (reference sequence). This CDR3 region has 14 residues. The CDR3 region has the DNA TGTGCCCGGAGGGCCCCGGTAAAGGTGGCTGAAGCTTTCTTT. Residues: CARRAPVKVAEAFF.

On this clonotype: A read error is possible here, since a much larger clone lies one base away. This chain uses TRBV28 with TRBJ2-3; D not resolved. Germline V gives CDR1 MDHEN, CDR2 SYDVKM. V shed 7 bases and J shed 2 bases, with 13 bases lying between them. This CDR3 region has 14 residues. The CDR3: CASIMTGHTDTQYF. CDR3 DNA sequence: TGTGCCAGCATCATGACCGGGCACACAGATACGCAGTATTTT.

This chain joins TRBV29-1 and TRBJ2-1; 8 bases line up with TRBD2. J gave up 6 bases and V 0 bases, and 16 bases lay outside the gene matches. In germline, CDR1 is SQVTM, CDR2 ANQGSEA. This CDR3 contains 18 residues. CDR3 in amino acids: CSVEDLGHREGITNEQFF. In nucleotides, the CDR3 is TGCAGCGTTGAAGATTTAGGGCATCGGGAGGGGATAACCAATGAGCAGTTCTTC.

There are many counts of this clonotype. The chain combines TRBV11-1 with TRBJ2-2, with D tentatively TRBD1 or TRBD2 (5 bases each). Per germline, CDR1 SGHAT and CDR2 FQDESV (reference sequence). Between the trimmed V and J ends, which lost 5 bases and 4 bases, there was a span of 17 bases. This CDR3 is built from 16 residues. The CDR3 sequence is CASSLRGQGRTGELFF. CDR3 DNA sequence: TGTGCCAGCAGCCTTAGAGGGCAGGGTCGCACCGGGGAGCTGTTTTTT.

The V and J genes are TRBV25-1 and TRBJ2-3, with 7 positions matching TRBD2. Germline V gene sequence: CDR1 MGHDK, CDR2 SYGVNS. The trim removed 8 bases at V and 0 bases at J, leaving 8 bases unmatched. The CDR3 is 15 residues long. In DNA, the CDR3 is TGTGCCAGCTTATGGGCGGGAGTAAGCACAGATACGCAGTATTTT. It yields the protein CASLWAGVSTDTQYF.

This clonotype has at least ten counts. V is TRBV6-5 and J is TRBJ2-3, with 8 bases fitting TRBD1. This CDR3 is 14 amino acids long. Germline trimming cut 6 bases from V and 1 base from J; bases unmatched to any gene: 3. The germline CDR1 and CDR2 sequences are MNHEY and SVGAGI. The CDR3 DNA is TGTGCCAGCAGCCGGGGACAGGGCACAGATACGCAGTATTTT. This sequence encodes CASSRGQGTDTQYF.

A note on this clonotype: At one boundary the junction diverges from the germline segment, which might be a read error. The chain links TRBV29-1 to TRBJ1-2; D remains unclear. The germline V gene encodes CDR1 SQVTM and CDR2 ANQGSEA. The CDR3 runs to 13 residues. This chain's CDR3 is CSVVTSTNYGYTF. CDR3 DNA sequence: TGTAGCGTTGTTACCAGTACTAACTATGGCTACACTTTC.

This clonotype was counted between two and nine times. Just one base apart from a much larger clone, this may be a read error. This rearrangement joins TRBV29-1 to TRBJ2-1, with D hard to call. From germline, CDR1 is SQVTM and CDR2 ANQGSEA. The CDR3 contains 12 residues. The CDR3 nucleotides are TGCAGCGTTGGCGCCAGCTACAATGAGCAGTCCTTC. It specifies CSVGASYNEQSF.